Below, 20 T cell receptor beta chains from the same sample are listed, as sequenced in a study of Graves' ophthalmopathy and Graves' hyperthyroidism. The sequenced template was RNA, covering the TCR beta CDR3 region. An initial RT-PCR round employing HTBI primers preceded a second-round multiplex PCR. Using its own MiXCR run on the multiplex PCR reads, TCRdb lists one record per CDR3 protein. The data contain 200,000 to 250,000 distinct CDR3 sequences, 40% to 50% of them singletons. Specimen: peripheral blood. The receptors were sampled from an adult man with Graves' ophthalmopathy.

This clonotype was seen a single time. The chain combines TRBV5-1 with TRBJ1-2; D perhaps matches TRBD1 (5 bases). Trimming cost V 6 bases and J 5 bases, with 14 bases left between them. Per the germline V gene, CDR1 is SGHRS and CDR2 is YFSETQ. This CDR3 has 13 residues. For the CDR3, the DNA is TGCGCCAGCACTGGGGGAACATCGTATGGCTACACCTTC. Translated: CASTGGTSYGYTF.

This rearrangement joins TRBV20-1 to TRBJ2-7; D unclear. CDR1 and CDR2 (germline): DFQATT, SNEGSKA (reference sequence). This CDR3 spans 12 amino acids. V gave up 2 bases and J gave up 1 base, with 6 bases separating them. The CDR3 DNA reads TGCAGTGCTAGAAGGGAATCCTACGAGCAGTACTTC. This codes for CSARRESYEQYF.

This CDR3 is CASCDSGREETQYF. The CDR3 nucleotides are TGTGCCAGCTGCGATAGCGGGAGGGAGGAGACCCAGTACTTC. The V call is TRBV6-5, the J call TRBJ2-5; 11 nucleotides align to TRBD2. CDR1 and CDR2 (germline): MNHEY, SVGAGI. The CDR3 length is 14 residues. With 8 bases clipped from V and 5 bases from J, the junction kept 7 bases outside the gene matches.

The chain has TRBV2 and TRBJ2-7; D gene ambiguous. V was cut by 5 bases and J by 4 bases, with 12 bases left in between. The CDR3 is 13 amino acids. Germline V gene lookup returns CDR1 SNHLY and CDR2 FYNNEI. CDR3 in DNA: TGTGCCAGCAGTCTCCCCCCGGAGTACGAGCAGTACTTC. This translates into CASSLPPEYEQYF.

This rearrangement joins TRBV7-9 to TRBJ1-1; unclear D gene. The V and J ends lost 6 bases and 1 base respectively, with 9 bases between them. Germline loops: CDR1 SEHNR, CDR2 FQNEAQ (reference sequence). The CDR3 runs 13 residues. Written as DNA, the CDR3 is TGTGCCAGCAGGGACGCGGGGAACACTGAAGCTTTCTTT. Translated: CASRDAGNTEAFF.

Turning to this clonotype: One end of the junction does not line up with germline, which may come from a read error. This sequence joins TRBV5-1 and TRBJ2-7; 7 positions match TRBD1. CDR3 length: 15 residues. From germline, CDR1 is SGHRS and CDR2 YFSETQ. In DNA form, the CDR3 reads TGCGCCAGCGGCTTGAGAGGGGGCAGCTTTTACGAGCAGTACTTC. This sequence encodes CASGLRGGSFYEQYF.

The CDR3 DNA is TGTGCCAGTAGTGGGACAGTATTCTCTGGGGCCAACGTCCTGACTTTC. Protein sequence: CASSGTVFSGANVLTF. The chain recombines TRBV19 with TRBJ2-6, with 7 bases aligning to TRBD1. This CDR3 is 16 amino acids long. CDR1 and CDR2 (germline): LNHDA, SQIVND (reference sequence). The junction had 4 bases not matched to a gene; V was cut back by 5 bases and J by 0 bases.

This chain links TRBV20-1 with TRBJ2-7; D not resolved. V dropped 6 bases and J dropped 2 bases, with 8 bases sitting between them. CDR3 size: 11 residues. The germline CDR1 and CDR2 sequences are DFQATT and SNEGSKA (reference sequence). CDR3 in DNA: TGCAGTGCCCGTACAGCCTACGAGCAGTACTTC. Translation: CSARTAYEQYF.

In this sample, this clonotype turned up a few times. The rearrangement joins TRBV4-2 to TRBJ1-1; maybe TRBD1 (5 bases). Germline loops: CDR1 LGHNA, CDR2 YNFKEQ. This CDR3 has 15 residues. V lost 2 bases to trimming and J lost 2 bases, with 12 bases between them. CDR3 loop: CASSQRVRGNTEAFF. CDR3 sequence (DNA): TGTGCCAGCAGCCAAAGAGTCCGGGGCAACACTGAAGCTTTCTTT.

This clonotype appeared a few times. The V and J genes are TRBV29-1 and TRBJ2-3; D is uncertain. Germline V gene lookup returns CDR1 SQVTM and CDR2 ANQGSEA. V was trimmed by 0 bases and J by 4 bases, leaving 8 bases between them. This CDR3 contains 13 residues. CDR3 nucleotide sequence: TGCAGCGTTGAAGATCCGGAGCCAGATACGCAGTATTTT. Translated, it gives CSVEDPEPDTQYF.

The rearrangement links TRBV10-3 to TRBJ1-2; a weak D match, TRBD1 (5 bases). The CDR3 runs 14 residues. Trimming left V 2 bases short and J 4 bases short, with 11 bases between. Per germline, CDR1 ENHRY and CDR2 SYGVKD. The CDR3 sequence: CAISEGAAGYGYTF. DNA for the CDR3: TGTGCCATCAGTGAGGGGGCCGCGGGCTATGGCTACACCTTC.

V is TRBV11-3 and J is TRBJ2-2; D is undetermined. Germline V CDR1 and CDR2: SGHNT, YENEEA. V shed 0 bases and J shed 8 bases, with 10 bases lying between them. CDR3 length equals 14 residues. CDR3 region: CASSLEGWEGELFF. The CDR3 region has the DNA TGTGCCAGCAGCTTAGAAGGTTGGGAAGGGGAGCTGTTTTTT.

This clonotype showed up just a few times. The rearrangement joins TRBV9 to TRBJ2-7; TRBD2 might be the D (7 bases). V was pared by 0 bases and J by 1 base, with 14 bases between. Germline-derived CDR1 and CDR2 are SGDLS and YYNGEE. The CDR3 extends over 16 amino acids. The CDR3 sequence: CASSVDKGGISYEQYF. As DNA, the CDR3 is TGTGCCAGCAGCGTAGATAAGGGGGGGATATCCTACGAGCAGTACTTC.

This clonotype has a handful of counts. One junction end disagrees with the germline gene, perhaps due to a read error. This rearrangement joins TRBV20-1 to TRBJ1-2, with D possibly being TRBD1 (5 bases). The CDR3 has 14 residues. Germline V gene lookup returns CDR1 DFQATT and CDR2 SNEGSKA (reference sequence). In nucleotides, the CDR3 is TGCAGTGCCAGAGACAGACCTTTTAACTATGGCTACACCTTC. This gives the protein CSARDRPFNYGYTF.

The chain joins TRBV6-2 or TRBV6-3 to TRBJ1-5, with TRBD1 matching over 7 bases. Germline loops: CDR1 MNHEY, CDR2 SVGEGT. V trimming: 6 bases; J trimming: 1 base; junction bases outside the gene matches: 12. There are 17 residues in the CDR3. CDR3 nucleotides: TGTGCCAGCAGCCGCCCCCCCACAGGGGCGAGCAATCAGCCCCAGCATTTT. The encoded protein is CASSRPPTGASNQPQHF.

This clonotype was observed a few times. The chain joins TRBV7-9 to TRBJ1-1; D ambiguous. V gave up 5 bases and J gave up 3 bases, with 19 bases separating them. The germline CDR1 and CDR2 sequences are SEHNR and FQNEAQ (reference sequence). This CDR3 spans 16 amino acids. This CDR3 is CASSLPPQGLHTEAFF. CDR3 nucleotide sequence: TGTGCCAGCAGCCTCCCGCCCCAAGGATTACACACTGAAGCTTTCTTT.

For this clonotype: A much larger clone differs by one base, so this may be a read error. This chain links TRBV29-1 with TRBJ2-7, with D possibly TRBD2 on 5 matching bases. Trimming removed 7 bases from V and 5 bases from J, with 12 bases in between. CDR1 and CDR2 (germline): SQVTM, ANQGSEA. The CDR3 is 11 residues long. For the CDR3, the DNA is TGCAGCGCCGCAACTAGGGACGAGCAGTACTTC. Its protein is CSAATRDEQYF.

This chain connects TRBV5-1 to TRBJ2-7; unclear D gene. Germline-derived CDR1 and CDR2 are SGHRS and YFSETQ. Trimming stripped 2 bases from V and 5 bases from J, with 14 bases between. The CDR3 is 14 residues long. In DNA, the CDR3 is TGCGCCAGCAGCTTAAGTTTTAGGACCCACGAGCAGTACTTC. Translation: CASSLSFRTHEQYF. The entire variable domain, with the rest obtained from reference TRBV5-1 and TRBJ2-7, is as follows: KAGVTQTPRYLIKTRGQQVTLSCSPISGHRSVSWYQQTPGQGLQFLFEYFSETQRNKGNFPGRFSGRQFSNSRSEMNVSTLELGDSALYLCASSLSFRTHEQYFGPGTRLTVT.

The rearrangement joins TRBV5-1 to TRBJ2-5, with D uncertain. This CDR3 is built from 12 residues. The V gene's germline CDR1 is SGHRS and CDR2 YFSETQ. Deletions cut 3 bases from V and 10 bases from J, with 13 bases between. CDR3 residues: CASSSLHGHQYF. The DNA of the CDR3 is TGCGCCAGCAGCTCCTTACACGGGCACCAGTACTTC.

Ten or more counts support this clonotype. V and J are TRBV7-8 and TRBJ2-6; no firm D call. V was trimmed by 1 base and J by 0 bases, leaving 7 bases between them. Germline CDR1 SGHVS, CDR2 FQNEAQ. The CDR3 spans 16 residues. CDR3 DNA sequence: TGTGCCAGCAGCTTAGAACGGGCCTCTGGGGCCAACGTCCTGACTTTC. It translates to CASSLERASGANVLTF.